The text below deals with one T cell receptor beta chain. Its antigen is as yet unknown. The time point: newly diagnosed GD, antithyroid drugs for less than 3 months. From RNA extracted from PBMCs, the TCR library was made. This specimen belongs to a study of regulatory T cells in long-lasting Graves disease. In germline, CDR1 is DFQATT, CDR2 SNEGSKA (reference sequence). Trimming pared 3 bases from V and 7 bases from J, leaving 16 bases between. The CDR3 is 13 residues long. CDR3 regions were amplified by Arm-PCR using iRepertoire HTBI primers to build TCR beta libraries. Using its own MiXCR run on the multiplex PCR reads, TCRdb lists one record per CDR3 protein. The sample yields 450,000 to 500,000 distinct CDR3 sequences, roughly 17% seen once. Study-wide points: TRBV28 was favored in persistent disease, as were TRBJ1-2 and TRBJ2-5.

A further study also used this sample, focusing on T cells in Graves' hyperthyroidism and ophthalmopathy. As that report states: Diagnoses rested on clinical symptoms, serum thyroxine and TRAb, thyroid ultrasound and orbital computed tomography. RT-PCR in the first round (using the HTBI primer set) targeted the TCR CDR3. Ophthalmopathy onset followed model prediction by a median approximately 5.9 months.

This clonotype was sampled from a man in his forties or fifties with Graves disease. The material sequenced was peripheral blood mononuclear cells (PBMCs), taken at new diagnosis, from a patient treated with antithyroid drugs. This chain joins TRBV20-1 and TRBJ2-7; unclear D gene. CDR3 nucleotide sequence: TGCAGTGCTAGTATCGGTAGCAATATAGAGCAGTACTTC. Its protein is CSASIGSNIEQYF.